Listed below are T cell receptor beta chains from one sample, sequenced in a study of CD8 T cells in ankylosing spondylitis. Each CDR3 protein is one row after TCRdb ran MiXCR on the 5' RACE reads. The sample has hundreds of thousands of distinct CDR3 sequences; 10% to 15% are singletons. The specimen sequenced was blood, either unsorted or a sorted T cell fraction (not recorded which). These receptors all come from a male donor with ankylosing spondylitis. The CDR3 runs from the conserved cysteine through the conserved F or W. A D gene is named only where the DNA matches it firmly. Only part of the rows carry a size: once, few, many, or a class if the clone is expanded.

TRBJ1-6	TRBD1	TRBV6-1	NA	CASSLGQGFSPLHF	TGTGCCAGCAGTCTGGGACAGGGATTCTCACCCCTCCACTTT
TRBJ2-4	NA	TRBV7-2	few	CASSLRTLKNIQYF	TGTGCCAGCAGCTTGAGAACACTCAAAAACATTCAGTACTTC
TRBJ2-3	NA	TRBV29-1	NA	CSVEDLGGTQYF	TGCAGCGTTGAAGACTTGGGGGGTACGCAGTATTTT
TRBJ1-2	TRBD1	TRBV7-2	many	CASSLWQGAAGYTF	TGTGCCAGCAGCTTATGGCAGGGGGCCGCCGGCTACACCTTC
TRBJ2-5	NA	TRBV5-1	few	CASSLDREEETQYF	TGCGCCAGCAGCTTGGATAGGGAAGAAGAGACCCAGTACTTC
TRBJ1-5	NA	TRBV20-1	many	CSARSGGISNQPQHF	TGCAGTGCCCGGTCGGGAGGGATTAGCAATCAGCCCCAGCATTTT
TRBJ2-2	TRBD1	TRBV6-1	few	CASSRDRTTGELFF	TGTGCCAGCAGTAGGGACAGAACGACCGGGGAGCTGTTTTTT
TRBJ1-5	NA	TRBV30	few	CAWRAGGNSNQPQHF	TGTGCCTGGAGGGCCGGCGGGAATAGCAATCAGCCCCAGCATTTT
TRBJ2-3	NA	TRBV28	NA	CASSAPPSVFTTDTQYF	TGTGCCAGCAGTGCCCCCCCTAGTGTGTTTACCACAGATACGCAGTATTTT
TRBJ2-6	TRBD1	TRBV18	NA	CASSRGAGGSGANVLTF	TGTGCCAGCTCACGTGGGGCAGGGGGCTCTGGGGCCAACGTCCTGACTTTC
TRBJ1-2	NA	TRBV24-1	few	CATSAGSYGYTF	TGTGCCACCAGCGCCGGGTCGTATGGCTACACCTTC
TRBJ2-2	NA	TRBV27	few	CASSHGNANTGELFF	TGTGCCAGCAGTCACGGCAACGCGAACACCGGGGAGCTGTTTTTT
TRBJ1-2	NA	TRBV20-1	NA	CSATQMTAKGITNYGYTF	TGCAGTGCTACCCAAATGACAGCTAAGGGAATTACTAACTATGGCTACACCTTC
TRBJ2-3	NA	TRBV4-2	few	CASSQVLAQKSADTQYF	TGTGCCAGCAGCCAAGTTCTGGCCCAAAAGAGCGCAGATACGCAGTATTTT
TRBJ2-5	TRBD1	TRBV7-9	NA	CASSSMTGIQETQYF	TGTGCCAGCAGCTCAATGACAGGGATTCAAGAGACCCAGTACTTC
TRBJ2-5	NA	TRBV7-9	many	CASSFSGGRETQYF	TGTGCCAGCAGCTTTTCCGGGGGAAGGGAGACCCAGTACTTC
TRBJ2-7	NA	TRBV28	few	CASTTAARTWQYF	TGTGCCAGCACCACTGCGGCCCGGACATGGCAGTACTTC
TRBJ2-5	NA	TRBV20-1	NA	CSARDRLVGPGTQYF	TGCAGTGCTAGAGATCGACTAGTCGGCCCCGGGACCCAGTACTTC
TRBJ2-5	NA	TRBV20-1	NA	CSGKLGETQYF	TGCAGTGGTAAACTAGGGGAGACCCAGTACTTC
TRBJ2-3	TRBD2	TRBV20-1	NA	CCARGGGTASFPDTQYF	TGCTGCGCTAGAGGCGGGGGAACCGCAAGTTTCCCAGATACGCAGTATTTT
TRBJ1-5	NA	TRBV7-2	many	CASSRQPGGDQPQHF	TGTGCCAGCAGCCGACAGCCCGGAGGGGATCAGCCCCAGCATTTT
TRBJ2-7	NA	TRBV5-6	NA	CASSLALLTGSYEQYF	TGTGCCAGCAGCTTGGCACTTTTAACAGGGTCCTACGAGCAGTACTTC
TRBJ2-2	TRBD1	TRBV11-2	few	CASSMDRAEELFF	TGTGCCAGCAGCATGGACAGGGCGGAGGAGCTGTTTTTT
TRBJ2-5	TRBD1	TRBV7-2	NA	CASSSMDRETQYF	TGTGCCAGCAGCTCCATGGACAGGGAGACCCAGTACTTC
TRBJ1-2	TRBD1	TRBV20-1	NA	CSARGDRDLNGYTF	TGCAGTGCTAGGGGGGACAGGGACTTAAATGGCTACACCTTC
TRBJ2-2	TRBD2	TRBV28	NA	CASSRGGPNTGELFF	TGTGCCAGCAGTCGCGGGGGGCCGAACACCGGGGAGCTGTTTTTT
TRBJ2-1	NA	TRBV15	many	CATSRDGQNEQFF	TGTGCCACCAGCAGAGATGGACAGAATGAGCAGTTCTTC
TRBJ2-7	NA	TRBV27	few	CASRPMGFSEQYF	TGTGCCAGCAGACCAATGGGGTTCAGCGAGCAGTACTTC
TRBJ2-7	NA	TRBV5-6	few	CASRPTSTAAEQYF	TGTGCCAGCAGGCCTACCTCGACAGCGGCCGAGCAGTACTTC
TRBJ2-7	NA	TRBV19	NA	CASSIDGAYYEQYF	TGTGCCAGTAGTATAGATGGGGCGTACTACGAGCAGTACTTC
TRBJ2-3	NA	TRBV7-2	NA	CASSLGHHTDTQYF	TGTGCCAGCAGCTTAGGACACCACACAGATACGCAGTATTTT
TRBJ1-1	TRBD1	TRBV5-4	few	CASSLVRGRRTEAFF	TGTGCCAGCAGCTTGGTAAGGGGGCGACGAACTGAAGCTTTCTTT
TRBJ1-1	NA	TRBV15	few	CATSSWRRSEAFF	TGTGCCACCAGCAGTTGGAGACGTAGTGAAGCTTTCTTT
TRBJ1-1	NA	TRBV28	NA	CASRRTFGRMNTEAFF	TGTGCCAGCAGAAGGACCTTCGGGCGGATGAACACTGAAGCTTTCTTT
TRBJ2-7	NA	TRBV6-1	NA	CASSGYNRITYEQYF	TGTGCCAGCAGCGGCTACAACAGGATAACCTACGAGCAGTACTTC
TRBJ2-2	NA	TRBV7-7	NA	CASSPDAAGELFF	TGTGCTAGCAGCCCGGACGCGGCCGGGGAGCTGTTTTTT
TRBJ1-6	NA	TRBV6-2/TRBV6-3	many	CASRGQINSPLHF	TGTGCCAGTAGGGGACAAATTAATTCACCCCTCCACTTT
TRBJ2-1	TRBD2	TRBV4-3	NA	CASSQALAGIVSYEQFF	TGCGCCAGCAGCCAAGCACTAGCGGGAATTGTCAGCTATGAGCAGTTCTTC
TRBJ2-4	NA	TRBV4-3	NA	CASSQGFRGWENIQYF	TGCGCCAGCAGCCAAGGATTTAGGGGTTGGGAAAACATTCAGTACTTC
TRBJ1-2	NA	TRBV27	few	CASSSGSHGYTF	TGTGCCAGCAGTTCGGGCTCTCATGGCTACACCTTC
TRBJ2-1	NA	TRBV15	NA	CATSLGWINEQFF	TGTGCCACCAGCCTGGGGTGGATAAATGAGCAGTTCTTC
TRBJ2-3	NA	TRBV12-3/TRBV12-4	few	CASIARGTDTQYF	TGTGCCAGCATTGCTAGGGGCACAGATACGCAGTATTTT
TRBJ2-1	NA	TRBV20-1	many	CSALPIVRTSSYNEQFF	TGCAGTGCTCTTCCGATCGTGCGGACGAGCTCCTACAATGAGCAGTTCTTC
TRBJ2-5	NA	TRBV20-1	many	CSVRAHSQETQYF	TGCAGTGTAAGAGCACACTCCCAAGAGACCCAGTACTTC
TRBJ2-3	NA	TRBV5-1	NA	CASSPGTQTGNTQYF	TGCGCCAGCAGCCCAGGGACGCAAACAGGGAATACGCAGTATTTT
TRBJ2-5	TRBD1	TRBV5-5	few	CASSLVRGPLQETQYF	TGTGCCAGCAGCTTGGTCAGGGGGCCCCTCCAAGAGACCCAGTACTTC
TRBJ1-1	NA	TRBV6-1	many	CASNTRVAGENTEAFF	TGTGCCAGCAACACACGGGTCGCCGGGGAGAACACTGAAGCTTTCTTT
TRBJ2-5	NA	TRBV5-1	NA	CASRGGNLGETQYF	TGCGCCAGCAGGGGCGGGAATCTCGGGGAGACCCAGTACTTC
TRBJ1-1	TRBD1	TRBV7-9	many	CASSIPTGGTEAFF	TGTGCCAGCAGCATCCCGACAGGGGGCACTGAAGCTTTCTTT
TRBJ2-7	NA	TRBV20-1	few	CSAVRDPSSYEQYF	TGCAGTGCTGTCCGGGATCCTAGCTCCTACGAGCAGTACTTC